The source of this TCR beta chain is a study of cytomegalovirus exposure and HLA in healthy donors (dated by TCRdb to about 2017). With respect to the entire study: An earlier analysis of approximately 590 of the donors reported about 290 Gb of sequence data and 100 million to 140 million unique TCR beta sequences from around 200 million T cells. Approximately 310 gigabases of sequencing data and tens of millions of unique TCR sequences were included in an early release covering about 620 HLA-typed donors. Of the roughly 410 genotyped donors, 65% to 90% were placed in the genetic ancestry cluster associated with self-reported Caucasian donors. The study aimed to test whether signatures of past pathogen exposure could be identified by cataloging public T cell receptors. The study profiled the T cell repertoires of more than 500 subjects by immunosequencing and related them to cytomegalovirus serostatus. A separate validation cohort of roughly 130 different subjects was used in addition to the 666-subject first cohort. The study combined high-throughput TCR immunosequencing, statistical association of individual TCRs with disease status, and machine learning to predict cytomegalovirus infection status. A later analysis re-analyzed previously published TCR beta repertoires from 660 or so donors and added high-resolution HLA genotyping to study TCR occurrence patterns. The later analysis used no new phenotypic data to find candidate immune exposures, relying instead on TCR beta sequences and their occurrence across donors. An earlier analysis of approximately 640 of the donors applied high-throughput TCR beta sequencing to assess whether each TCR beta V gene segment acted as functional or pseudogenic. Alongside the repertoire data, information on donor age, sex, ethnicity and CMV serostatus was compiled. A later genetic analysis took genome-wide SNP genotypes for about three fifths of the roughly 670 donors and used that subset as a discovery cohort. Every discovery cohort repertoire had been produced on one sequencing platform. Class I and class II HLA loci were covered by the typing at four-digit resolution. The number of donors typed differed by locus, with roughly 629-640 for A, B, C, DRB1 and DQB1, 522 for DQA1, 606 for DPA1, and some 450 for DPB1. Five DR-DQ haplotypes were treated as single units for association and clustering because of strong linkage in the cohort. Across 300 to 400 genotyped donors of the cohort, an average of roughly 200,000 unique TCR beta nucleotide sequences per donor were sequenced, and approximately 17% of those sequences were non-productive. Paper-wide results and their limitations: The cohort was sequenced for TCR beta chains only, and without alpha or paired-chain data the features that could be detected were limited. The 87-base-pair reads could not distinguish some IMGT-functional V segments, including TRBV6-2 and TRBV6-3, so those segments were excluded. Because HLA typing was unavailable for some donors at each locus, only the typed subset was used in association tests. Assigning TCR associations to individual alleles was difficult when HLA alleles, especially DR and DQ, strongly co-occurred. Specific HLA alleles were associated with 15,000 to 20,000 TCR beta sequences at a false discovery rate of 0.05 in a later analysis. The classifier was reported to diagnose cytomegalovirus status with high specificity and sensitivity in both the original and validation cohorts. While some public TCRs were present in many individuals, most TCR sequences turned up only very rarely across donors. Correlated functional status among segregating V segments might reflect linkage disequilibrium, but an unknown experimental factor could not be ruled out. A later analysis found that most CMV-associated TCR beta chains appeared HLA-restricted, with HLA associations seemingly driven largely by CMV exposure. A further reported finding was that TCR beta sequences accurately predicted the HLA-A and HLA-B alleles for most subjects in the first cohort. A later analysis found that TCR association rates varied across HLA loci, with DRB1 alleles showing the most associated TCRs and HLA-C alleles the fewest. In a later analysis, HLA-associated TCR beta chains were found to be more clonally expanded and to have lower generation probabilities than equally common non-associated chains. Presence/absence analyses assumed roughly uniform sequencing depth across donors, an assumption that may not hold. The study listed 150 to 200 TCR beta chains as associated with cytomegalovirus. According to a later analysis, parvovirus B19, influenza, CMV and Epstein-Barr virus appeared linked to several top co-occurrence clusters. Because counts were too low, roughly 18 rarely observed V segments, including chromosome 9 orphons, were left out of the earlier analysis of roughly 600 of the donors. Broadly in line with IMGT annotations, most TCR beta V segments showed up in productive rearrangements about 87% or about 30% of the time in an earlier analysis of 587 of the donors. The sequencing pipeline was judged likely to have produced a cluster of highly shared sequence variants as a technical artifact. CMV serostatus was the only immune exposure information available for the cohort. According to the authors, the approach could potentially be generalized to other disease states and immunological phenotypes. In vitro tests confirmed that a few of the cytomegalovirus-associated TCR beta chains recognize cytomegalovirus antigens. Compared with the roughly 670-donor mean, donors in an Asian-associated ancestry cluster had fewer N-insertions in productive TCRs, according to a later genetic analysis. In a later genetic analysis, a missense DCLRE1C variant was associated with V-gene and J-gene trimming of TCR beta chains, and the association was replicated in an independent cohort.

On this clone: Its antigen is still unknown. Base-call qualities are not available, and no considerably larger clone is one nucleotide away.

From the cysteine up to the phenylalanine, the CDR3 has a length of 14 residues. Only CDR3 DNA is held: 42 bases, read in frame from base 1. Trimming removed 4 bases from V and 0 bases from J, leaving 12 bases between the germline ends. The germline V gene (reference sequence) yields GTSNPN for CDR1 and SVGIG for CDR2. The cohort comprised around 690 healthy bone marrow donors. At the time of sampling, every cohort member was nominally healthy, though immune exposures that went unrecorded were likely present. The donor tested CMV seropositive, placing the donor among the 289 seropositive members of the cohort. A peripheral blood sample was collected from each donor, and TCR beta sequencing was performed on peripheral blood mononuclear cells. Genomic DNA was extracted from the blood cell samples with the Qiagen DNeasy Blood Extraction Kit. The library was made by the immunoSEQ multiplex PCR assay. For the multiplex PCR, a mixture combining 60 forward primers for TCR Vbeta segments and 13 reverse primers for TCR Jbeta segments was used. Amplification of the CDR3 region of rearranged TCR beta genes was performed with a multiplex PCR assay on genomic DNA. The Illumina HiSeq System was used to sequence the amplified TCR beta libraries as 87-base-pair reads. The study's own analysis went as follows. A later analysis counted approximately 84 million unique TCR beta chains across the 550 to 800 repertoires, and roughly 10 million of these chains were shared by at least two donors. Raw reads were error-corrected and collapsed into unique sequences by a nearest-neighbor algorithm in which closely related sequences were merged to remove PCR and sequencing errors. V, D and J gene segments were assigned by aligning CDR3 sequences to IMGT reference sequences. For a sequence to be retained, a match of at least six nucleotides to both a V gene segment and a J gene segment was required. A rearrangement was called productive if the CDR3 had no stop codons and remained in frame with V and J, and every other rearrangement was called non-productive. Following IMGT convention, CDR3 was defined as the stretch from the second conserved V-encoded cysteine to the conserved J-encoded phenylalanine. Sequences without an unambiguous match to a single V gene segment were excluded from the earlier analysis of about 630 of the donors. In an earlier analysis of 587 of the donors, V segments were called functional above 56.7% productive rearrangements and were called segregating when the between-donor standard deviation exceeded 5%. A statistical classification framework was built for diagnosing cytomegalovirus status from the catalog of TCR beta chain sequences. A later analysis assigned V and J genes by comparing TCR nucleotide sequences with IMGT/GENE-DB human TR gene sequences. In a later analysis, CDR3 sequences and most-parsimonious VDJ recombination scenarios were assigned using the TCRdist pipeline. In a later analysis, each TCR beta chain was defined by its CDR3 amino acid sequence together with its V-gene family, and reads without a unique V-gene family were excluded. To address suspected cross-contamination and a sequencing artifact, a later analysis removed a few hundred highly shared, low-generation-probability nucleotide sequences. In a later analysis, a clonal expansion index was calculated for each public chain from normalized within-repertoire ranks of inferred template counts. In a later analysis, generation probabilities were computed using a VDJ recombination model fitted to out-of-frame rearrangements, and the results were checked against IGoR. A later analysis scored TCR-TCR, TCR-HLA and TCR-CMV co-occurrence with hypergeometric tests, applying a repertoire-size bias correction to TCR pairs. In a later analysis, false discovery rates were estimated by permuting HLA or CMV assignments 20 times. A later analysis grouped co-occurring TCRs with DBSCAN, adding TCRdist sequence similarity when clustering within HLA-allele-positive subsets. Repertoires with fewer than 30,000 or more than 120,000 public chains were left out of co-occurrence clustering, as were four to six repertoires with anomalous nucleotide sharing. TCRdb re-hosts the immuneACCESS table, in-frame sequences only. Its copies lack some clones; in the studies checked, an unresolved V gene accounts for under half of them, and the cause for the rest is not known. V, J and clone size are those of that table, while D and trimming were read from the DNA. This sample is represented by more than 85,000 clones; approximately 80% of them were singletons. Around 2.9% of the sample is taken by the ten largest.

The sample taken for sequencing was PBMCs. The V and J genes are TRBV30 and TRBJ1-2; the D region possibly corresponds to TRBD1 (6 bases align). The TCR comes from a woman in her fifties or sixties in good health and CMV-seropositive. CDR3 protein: CAWKTDRANYGYTF. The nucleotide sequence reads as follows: TGTGCCTGGAAGACGGACAGAGCTAACTATGGCTACACCTTC. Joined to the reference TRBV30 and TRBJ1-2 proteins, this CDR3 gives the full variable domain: SQTIHQWPATLVQPVGSPLSLECTVEGTSNPNLYWYRQAAGRGLQLLFYSVGIGQISSEVPQNLSASRPQDRQFILSSKKLLLSDSGFYLCAWKTDRANYGYTFGSGTRLTVV.